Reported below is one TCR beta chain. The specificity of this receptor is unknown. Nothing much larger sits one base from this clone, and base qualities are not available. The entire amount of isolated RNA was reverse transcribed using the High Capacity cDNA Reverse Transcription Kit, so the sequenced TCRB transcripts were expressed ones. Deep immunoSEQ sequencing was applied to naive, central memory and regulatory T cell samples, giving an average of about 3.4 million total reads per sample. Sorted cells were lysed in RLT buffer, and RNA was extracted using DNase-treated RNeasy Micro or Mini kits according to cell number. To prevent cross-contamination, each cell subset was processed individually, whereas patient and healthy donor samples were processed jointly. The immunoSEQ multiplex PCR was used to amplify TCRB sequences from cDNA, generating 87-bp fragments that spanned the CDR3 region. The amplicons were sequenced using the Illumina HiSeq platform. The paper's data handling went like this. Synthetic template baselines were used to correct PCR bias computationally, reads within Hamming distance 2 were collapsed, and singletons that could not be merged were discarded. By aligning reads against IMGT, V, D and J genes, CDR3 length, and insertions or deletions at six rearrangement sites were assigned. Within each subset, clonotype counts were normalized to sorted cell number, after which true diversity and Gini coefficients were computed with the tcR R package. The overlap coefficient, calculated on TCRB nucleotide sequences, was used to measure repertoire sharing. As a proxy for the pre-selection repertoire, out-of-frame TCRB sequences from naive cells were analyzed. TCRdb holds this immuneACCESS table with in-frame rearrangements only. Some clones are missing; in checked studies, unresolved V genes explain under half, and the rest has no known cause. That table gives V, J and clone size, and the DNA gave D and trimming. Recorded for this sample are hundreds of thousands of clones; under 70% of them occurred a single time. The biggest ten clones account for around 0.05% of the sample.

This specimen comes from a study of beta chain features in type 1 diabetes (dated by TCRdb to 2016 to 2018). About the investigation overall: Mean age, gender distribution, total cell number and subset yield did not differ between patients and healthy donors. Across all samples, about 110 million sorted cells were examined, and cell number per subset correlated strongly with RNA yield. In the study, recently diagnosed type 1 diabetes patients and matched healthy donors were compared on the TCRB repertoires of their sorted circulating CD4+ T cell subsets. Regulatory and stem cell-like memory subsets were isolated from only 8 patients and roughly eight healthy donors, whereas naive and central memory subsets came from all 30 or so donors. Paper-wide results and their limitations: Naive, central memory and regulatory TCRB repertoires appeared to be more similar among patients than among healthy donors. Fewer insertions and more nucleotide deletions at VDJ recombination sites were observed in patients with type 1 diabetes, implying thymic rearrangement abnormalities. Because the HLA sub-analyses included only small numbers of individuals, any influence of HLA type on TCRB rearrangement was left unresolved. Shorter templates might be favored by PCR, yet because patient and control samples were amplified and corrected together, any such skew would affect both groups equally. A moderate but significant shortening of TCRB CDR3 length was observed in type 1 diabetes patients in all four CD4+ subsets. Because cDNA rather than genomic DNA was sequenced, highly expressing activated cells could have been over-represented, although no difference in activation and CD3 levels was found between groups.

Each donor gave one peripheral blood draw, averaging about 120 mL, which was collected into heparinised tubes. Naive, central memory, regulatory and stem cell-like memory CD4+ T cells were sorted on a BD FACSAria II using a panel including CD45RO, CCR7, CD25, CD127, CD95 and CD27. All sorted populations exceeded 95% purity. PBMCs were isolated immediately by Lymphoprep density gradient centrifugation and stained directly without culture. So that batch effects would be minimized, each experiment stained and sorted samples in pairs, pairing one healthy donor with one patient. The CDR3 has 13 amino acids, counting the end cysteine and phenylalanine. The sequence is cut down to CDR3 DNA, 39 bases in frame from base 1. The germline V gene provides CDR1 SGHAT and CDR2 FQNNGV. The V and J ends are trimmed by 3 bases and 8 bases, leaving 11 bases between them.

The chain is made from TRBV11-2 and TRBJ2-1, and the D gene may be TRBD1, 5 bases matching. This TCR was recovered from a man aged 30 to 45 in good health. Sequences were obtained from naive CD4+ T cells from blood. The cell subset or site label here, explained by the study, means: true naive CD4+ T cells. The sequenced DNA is TGTGCCAGCAGCTTTCAGGGTTGGGATGAGCAGTTCTTC. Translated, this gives CASSFQGWDEQFF.